The 13 T cell receptor beta chains below come from one sample, sequenced in a study of PD-1 and CTLA-4 blockade in melanoma. Data came from immunoSEQ multiplex PCR; TCRdb stores just in-frame clones and leaves some out. The sample includes some 15,000 clones, roughly two thirds of them seen just once. The specimen comprised CD8+ T cells from peripheral blood, sampled before anti-PD-1 treatment. All receptors come from a human donor with melanoma.

The CDR3 DNA is TGTGCCAGCAGCCAAGATGGCCCATTGGGGTCCGAGCAGTACTTC. Its translation: CASSQDGPLGSEQYF. The rearrangement uses TRBV14 and TRBJ2-7, with no clear D. The CDR3 runs to 15 residues. Trimming pared 0 bases from V and 6 bases from J, leaving 15 bases between. Germline V gene lookup returns CDR1 SGHDN and CDR2 FVKESK.

This rearrangement joins TRBV14 to TRBJ1-2; 7 bases agree with TRBD1. J gave up 1 base and V 3 bases, and 5 bases lay outside the gene matches. The CDR3 consists of 15 residues. CDR1 is SGHDN and CDR2 is FVKESK in the germline V gene. CDR3 loop: CASSHPTGFNYGYTF. The CDR3 DNA sequence: TGTGCCAGCAGCCACCCGACAGGGTTTAACTATGGCTACACCTTC.

CDR3 sequence (DNA): TGTGCCAGCAGCCAGGGCCTGTACACCGGGGAGCTGTTTTTT. Protein product: CASSQGLYTGELFF. V usage is TRBV14 and J usage is TRBJ2-2; D gene unclear. The CDR3 totals 14 residues. The germline V gene has CDR1 SGHDN and CDR2 FVKESK. The V gene lost 3 bases and the J gene lost 3 bases, with 8 bases spanning the gap.

The J gene is TRBJ2-7, the V gene TRBV19; 11 nucleotides line up with TRBD2. CDR3 length equals 17 residues. Germline V gene sequence: CDR1 LNHDA, CDR2 SQIVND (reference sequence). V dropped 3 bases and J dropped 0; count of bases not matched to a gene: 7. The CDR3 region has the DNA TGTGCCAGTAGTATCTCCGGGACTAGCGGTCCCTCCTACGAGCAGTACTTC. Residues: CASSISGTSGPSYEQYF. Full variable domain (missing parts from reference TRBV19 and TRBJ2-7): DGGITQSPKYLFRKEGQNVTLSCEQNLNHDAMYWYRQDPGQGLRLIYYSQIVNDFQKGDIAEGYSVSREKKESFPLTVTSAQKNPTAFYLCASSISGTSGPSYEQYFGPGTRLTVT.

J is TRBJ1-5 and V is TRBV7-8; TRBD1 is a possible D gene (6 bases). V was pared by 2 bases and J by 13 bases, with 15 bases between. The CDR3 is made up of 13 amino acids. Germline V gene lookup returns CDR1 SGHVS and CDR2 FQNEAQ. CDR3 loop: CASSLRGASHQHF. CDR3 nucleotides: TGTGCCAGCAGCTTAAGGGGGGCTTCGCATCAGCATTTT. Together with reference TRBV7-8 and TRBJ1-5, the CDR3 gives the full variable domain: GAGVSQSPRYKVAKRGQDVALRCDPISGHVSLFWYQQALGQGPEFLTYFQNEAQLDKSGLPSDRFFAERPEGSVSTLKIQRTQQEDSAVYLCASSLRGASHQHFGDGTRLSIL.

This sequence joins TRBV5-1 and TRBJ1-1, with 12 bases identical to TRBD1. The ends lost 3 bases at V and 6 bases at J; junction bases unmatched: 6. Germline V gives CDR1 SGHRS, CDR2 YFSETQ. CDR3 length: 15 residues. The CDR3 sequence is CASSWGQGANSEAFF. The CDR3 region has the DNA TGCGCCAGCAGCTGGGGACAGGGGGCGAATTCTGAAGCTTTCTTT.

The chain couples TRBV6-5 to TRBJ1-4; D ambiguous. CDR1 and CDR2 (germline): MNHEY, SVGAGI. With 7 bases removed from V and 8 bases from J, the gap between germline ends came to 11 bases. This CDR3 has 12 amino acids. CDR3 residues: CASTGSIEKLFF. As DNA, the CDR3 is TGTGCCAGCACCGGGAGTATCGAAAAACTGTTTTTT.

The V gene is TRBV9, the J gene TRBJ2-5; D assignment may be TRBD1 or TRBD2 (5 bases each). This CDR3 spans 14 amino acids. CDR1 is SGDLS and CDR2 is YYNGEE in the germline V gene. The V gene lost 2 bases and the J gene lost 5 bases, with 13 bases spanning the gap. The CDR3: CASSVYGDGETQYF. In DNA, the CDR3 is TGTGCCAGCAGCGTGTACGGGGACGGCGAGACCCAGTACTTC.

This clone was found a few times. The chain employs TRBV5-1 and TRBJ2-3; a possible D gene is TRBD1 (6 bases). The V end lost 3 bases, the J end lost 2 bases, and 10 bases lay between the germline ends. Germline lookup yields CDR1 SGHRS and CDR2 YFSETQ. The CDR3 length is 14 residues. This chain's CDR3 is CASSYGTPTDTQYF. The CDR3 DNA reads TGCGCCAGCAGCTACGGGACACCCACAGATACGCAGTATTTT.

By its share, this clone is medium-sized. J is TRBJ1-2 and V is TRBV6-1; TRBD1 aligns across 8 bases. This CDR3 spans 16 amino acids. V lost 3 bases to trimming and J lost 2 bases; unmatched junction nucleotides: 8. Germline loops: CDR1 MNHNS, CDR2 SASEGT. The CDR3 loop is CASSDRGRMENYGYTF. DNA for the CDR3: TGTGCCAGCAGTGACAGGGGGCGGATGGAGAACTATGGCTACACCTTC.

This chain uses TRBV19 with TRBJ1-5; D is uncertain. V lost 3 bases and J lost 4, with 7 bases in between. From germline, CDR1 is LNHDA and CDR2 SQIVND (reference sequence). This CDR3 contains 13 residues. CDR3 DNA: TGTGCCAGTAGTATTGGTTGGAATCAGCCCCAGCATTTT. It yields the protein CASSIGWNQPQHF.

Comment on this clone: The identical CDR3 is also encoded by other nucleotide sequences in the sample. The V and J genes are TRBV29-1 and TRBJ2-2; D is perhaps TRBD2 (6 bases). Trimming took 0 bases from V and 1 from J, leaving 12 bases between them. This CDR3 contains 16 residues. Germline V gene data show CDR1 as SQVTM and CDR2 as ANQGSEA. The CDR3 sequence is CSVEDRGRGNTGELFF. The CDR3, as DNA: TGCAGCGTTGAAGATCGTGGGCGGGGGAACACCGGGGAGCTGTTTTTT.

This chain connects TRBV5-6 to TRBJ1-6; no definite D call. There are 14 residues in the CDR3. The germline CDR1 and CDR2 sequences are SGHDT and YYEEEE. V shed 0 bases and J shed 9 bases, with 10 bases lying between them. For the CDR3, the DNA is TGTGCCAGCAGCTTGGACGAAGCCGGTTCACCCCTCCACTTT. Protein: CASSLDEAGSPLHF.